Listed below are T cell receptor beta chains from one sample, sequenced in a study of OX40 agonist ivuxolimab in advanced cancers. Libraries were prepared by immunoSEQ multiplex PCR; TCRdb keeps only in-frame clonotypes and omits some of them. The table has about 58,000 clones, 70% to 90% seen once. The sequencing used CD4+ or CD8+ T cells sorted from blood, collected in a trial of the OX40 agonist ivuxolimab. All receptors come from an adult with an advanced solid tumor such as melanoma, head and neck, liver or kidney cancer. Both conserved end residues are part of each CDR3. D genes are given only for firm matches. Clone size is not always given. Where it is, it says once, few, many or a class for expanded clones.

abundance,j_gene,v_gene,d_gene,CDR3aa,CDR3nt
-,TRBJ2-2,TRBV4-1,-,CASRPTLGGDTGELFF,TGCGCCAGCAGACCGACGCTTGGCGGGGACACCGGGGAGCTGTTTTTT
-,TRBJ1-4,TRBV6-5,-,CASSYGSTGGNEKLFF,TGTGCCAGCAGTTACGGGAGCACCGGGGGCAATGAAAAACTGTTTTTT
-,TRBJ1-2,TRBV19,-,CASSPRLAYTF,TGTGCCAGTAGTCCCCGACTGGCCTACACCTTC
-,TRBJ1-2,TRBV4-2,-,CASSQDTGSYGYTF,TGTGCCAGCAGCCAAGATACCGGCAGCTATGGCTACACCTTC
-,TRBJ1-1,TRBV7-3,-,CASSLIQDTEAFF,TGTGCCAGCAGCTTAATCCAGGACACTGAAGCTTTCTTT
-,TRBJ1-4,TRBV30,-,CAWGGLSNEKLFF,TGTGCCTGGGGAGGCCTATCTAATGAAAAACTGTTTTTT
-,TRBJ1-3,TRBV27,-,CASRQGGGKFSGNTIYF,TGTGCCAGCAGACAAGGGGGGGGGAAATTCTCTGGAAACACCATATATTTT
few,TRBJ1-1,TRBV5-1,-,CASSYEGRTGAFF,TGCGCCAGCAGCTATGAAGGCAGGACCGGAGCTTTCTTT
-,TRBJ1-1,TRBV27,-,CASGSGATATEAFF,TGTGCCAGCGGCTCCGGCGCCACGGCCACTGAAGCTTTCTTT
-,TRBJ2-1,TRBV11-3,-,CASSLERGLEQFF,TGTGCCAGCAGCTTAGAACGGGGACTTGAGCAGTTCTTC
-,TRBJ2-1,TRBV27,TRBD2,CASSPRGGTSSYNEQFF,TGTGCCAGCAGCCCACGGGGGGGGACGAGCTCCTACAATGAGCAGTTCTTC
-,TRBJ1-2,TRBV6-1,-,CASSARLGYGYTF,TGTGCCAGCAGTGCCCGCCTGGGGTATGGCTACACCTTC
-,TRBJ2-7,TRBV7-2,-,CASSLSEYEQYF,TGTGCCAGCAGCTTGTCGGAATACGAGCAGTACTTC
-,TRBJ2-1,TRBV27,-,CASTSSLGAGNNEQFF,TGTGCCAGCACCTCAAGTCTCGGCGCGGGGAACAATGAGCAGTTCTTC
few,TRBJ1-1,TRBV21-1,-,CASSKDGATWSKIMNTEAFF,TGTGCCAGCAGCAAGGATGGGGCGACATGGTCAAAAATCATGAACACTGAAGCTTTCTTT
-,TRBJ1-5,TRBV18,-,CASSPVGVDQPQHF,TGTGCCAGCTCCCCAGTAGGGGTCGATCAGCCCCAGCATTTT
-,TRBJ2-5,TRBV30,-,CAWRKRGHQETQYF,TGTGCCTGGAGGAAGAGAGGGCACCAAGAGACCCAGTACTTC
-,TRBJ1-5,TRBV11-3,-,CASSPPRTATFQNQPQHF,TGTGCCAGCAGCCCCCCCCGGACAGCCACCTTCCAAAATCAGCCCCAGCATTTT
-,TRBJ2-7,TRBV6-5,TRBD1,CASHRGTGAHEQYF,TGTGCCAGCCATAGAGGGACAGGGGCCCACGAGCAGTACTTC
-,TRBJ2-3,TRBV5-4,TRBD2,CASSAISGGTDTQYF,TGTGCCAGCAGCGCCATTAGCGGGGGCACAGATACGCAGTATTTT
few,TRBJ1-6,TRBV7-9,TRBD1,CASSPGTDNSPLHF,TGTGCCAGCAGCCCAGGGACAGATAATTCACCCCTCCACTTT
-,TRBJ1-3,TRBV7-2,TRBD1,CASSFLTGAGNTIYF,TGTGCCAGCAGCTTTCTCACAGGGGCAGGAAACACCATATATTTT
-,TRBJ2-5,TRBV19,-,CASSVGRETQYF,TGTGCCAGTAGCGTGGGACGGGAGACCCAGTACTTC
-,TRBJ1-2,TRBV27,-,CASREGEWRGYTF,TGTGCCAGCAGGGAGGGTGAGTGGAGAGGCTACACCTTC
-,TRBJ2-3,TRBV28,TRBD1,CASSWKTGVSIWDTQYF,TGTGCCAGCAGTTGGAAGACAGGGGTCTCCATATGGGATACGCAGTATTTT
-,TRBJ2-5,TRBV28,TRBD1,CASLQGYPMETQYF,TGTGCCAGCTTACAGGGGTACCCTATGGAGACCCAGTACTTC
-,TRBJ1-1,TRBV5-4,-,CASSPLQGNTEAFF,TGTGCCAGCAGCCCTCTCCAGGGGAACACTGAAGCTTTCTTT
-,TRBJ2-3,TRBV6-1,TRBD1,CASSEPFPGQVADTQYF,TGTGCCAGCAGTGAACCGTTTCCTGGACAGGTAGCAGATACGCAGTATTTT
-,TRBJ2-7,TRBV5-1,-,CASSLVWGSYEQYF,TGCGCCAGCAGCTTGGTTTGGGGCTCCTACGAGCAGTACTTC
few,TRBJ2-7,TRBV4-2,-,CASSQEDRNTAQYF,TGTGCCAGCAGCCAAGAAGACCGTAATACCGCGCAGTACTTC
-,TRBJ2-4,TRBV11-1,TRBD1,CASSGARDRGPQNIQYF,TGTGCCAGCAGCGGGGCCCGGGACAGGGGGCCCCAAAACATTCAGTACTTC
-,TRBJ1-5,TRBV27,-,CASSPLGQPQHF,TGTGCCAGCAGTCCTTTGGGTCAGCCCCAGCATTTT
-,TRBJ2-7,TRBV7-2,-,CASSLGHVTYEQYF,TGTGCCAGCAGCCTAGGACACGTAACCTACGAGCAGTACTTC
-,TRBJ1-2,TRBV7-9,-,CASNFGEGGYGYTF,TGTGCCAGCAACTTTGGGGAGGGGGGCTATGGCTACACCTTC
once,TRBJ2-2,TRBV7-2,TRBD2,CASSFSGGAEFGELFF,TGTGCCAGCAGCTTTAGCGGGGGGGCCGAATTCGGGGAGCTGTTTTTT
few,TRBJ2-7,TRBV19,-,CASSDWQGTYEQYF,TGTGCCAGTAGTGATTGGCAGGGGACCTACGAGCAGTACTTC
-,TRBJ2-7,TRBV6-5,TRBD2,CASRRTGGPGEQYF,TGTGCCAGCAGGAGAACGGGGGGGCCAGGCGAGCAGTACTTC
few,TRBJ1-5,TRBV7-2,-,CASSFTRQPQHF,TGTGCCAGCAGCTTTACACGCCAGCCCCAGCATTTT
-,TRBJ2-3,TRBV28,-,CASREGTAVNPTDTQYF,TGTGCCAGCAGAGAAGGGACGGCCGTAAATCCCACAGATACGCAGTATTTT
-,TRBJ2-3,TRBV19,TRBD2,CASSIDPGAGGLTDTQYF,TGTGCCAGTAGTATAGATCCAGGAGCGGGGGGACTCACAGATACGCAGTATTTT
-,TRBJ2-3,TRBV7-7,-,CASSLAEGGADTQYF,TGTGCTAGCAGCTTAGCGGAGGGGGGCGCAGATACGCAGTATTTT
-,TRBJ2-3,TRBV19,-,CASSPSLGDTQYF,TGTGCCAGTAGTCCCTCTTTGGGAGATACGCAGTATTTT
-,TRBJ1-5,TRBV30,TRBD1,CAWSAWTGRVNQPQHF,TGTGCCTGGAGTGCCTGGACAGGGAGGGTTAATCAGCCCCAGCATTTT
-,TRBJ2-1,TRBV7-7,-,CASSSRVRGGEQFF,TGTGCTAGCAGCTCGAGGGTCAGGGGGGGTGAGCAGTTCTTC
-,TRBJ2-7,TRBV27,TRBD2,CASSLLSGEPWEQYF,TGTGCCAGCAGTTTGCTTAGCGGGGAACCTTGGGAGCAGTACTTC
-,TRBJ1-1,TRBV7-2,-,CASSLGGAMNTEAFF,TGTGCCAGCAGCTTAGGGGGGGCCATGAACACTGAAGCTTTCTTT
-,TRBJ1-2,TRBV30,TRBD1,CAWSAQGDYGYTF,TGTGCCTGGAGTGCCCAGGGGGATTATGGCTACACCTTC
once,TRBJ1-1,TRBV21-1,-,CASSKGAGSWQTEAFF,TGTGCCAGCAGCAAAGGGGCAGGGTCTTGGCAGACTGAAGCTTTCTTT
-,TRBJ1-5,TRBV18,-,CASSPTGPNQPQHF,TGTGCCAGCTCACCTACCGGGCCAAATCAGCCCCAGCATTTT
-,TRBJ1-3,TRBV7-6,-,CASSKQEDSLGNTIYF,TGTGCCAGCAGCAAACAGGAAGACTCTCTTGGAAACACCATATATTTT
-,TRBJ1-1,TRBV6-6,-,CASSPPGTLNTEAFF,TGTGCCAGCAGTCCCCCCGGGACACTGAACACTGAAGCTTTCTTT
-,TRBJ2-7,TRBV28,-,CASRELASEQYF,TGTGCCAGCAGGGAACTAGCTTCGGAGCAGTACTTC
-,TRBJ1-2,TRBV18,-,CASSPSRTPRPGDYGYTF,TGTGCCAGCTCACCATCGAGGACGCCTCGACCGGGGGACTATGGCTACACCTTC
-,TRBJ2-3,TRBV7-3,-,CASMLVGTDTQYF,TGTGCCAGCATGTTGGTTGGCACAGATACGCAGTATTTT
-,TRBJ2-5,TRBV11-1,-,CASVGVAGGETQYF,TGTGCCAGCGTCGGGGTGGCGGGCGGAGAGACCCAGTACTTC
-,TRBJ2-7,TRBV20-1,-,CSASRAEQYF,TGCAGTGCTAGCAGGGCCGAGCAGTACTTC
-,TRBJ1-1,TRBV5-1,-,CASSLVWVSESEAFF,TGCGCCAGCAGCTTGGTTTGGGTCAGCGAGTCTGAAGCTTTCTTT
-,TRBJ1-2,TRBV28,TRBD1,CASGNVAGGGYTF,TGTGCCAGCGGCAATGTGGCAGGGGGGGGCTACACCTTC